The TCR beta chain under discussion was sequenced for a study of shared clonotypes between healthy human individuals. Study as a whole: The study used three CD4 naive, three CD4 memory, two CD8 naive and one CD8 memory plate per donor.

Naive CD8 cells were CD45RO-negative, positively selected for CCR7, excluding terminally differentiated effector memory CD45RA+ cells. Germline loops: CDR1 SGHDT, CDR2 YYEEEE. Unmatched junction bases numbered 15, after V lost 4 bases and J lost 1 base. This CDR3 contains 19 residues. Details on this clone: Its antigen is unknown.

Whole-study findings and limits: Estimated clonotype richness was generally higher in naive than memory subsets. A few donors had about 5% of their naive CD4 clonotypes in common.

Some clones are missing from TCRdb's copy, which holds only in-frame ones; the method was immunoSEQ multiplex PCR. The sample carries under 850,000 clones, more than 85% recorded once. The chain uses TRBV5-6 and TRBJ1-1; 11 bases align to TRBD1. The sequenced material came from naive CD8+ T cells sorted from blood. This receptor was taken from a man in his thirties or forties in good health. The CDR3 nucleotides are TGTGCCAGCAGCGCCCTACCACATGGACAGGGGGCAGGGAACACTGAAGCTTTCTTT. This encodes CASSALPHGQGAGNTEAFF.